A selection of T cell receptor beta chains follows, all from one sample in a study of post-analysis software for immune sequencing data. TCRdb recomputed calls from the PCR reads with MiXCR, one row per CDR3 protein. The data show approximately 570,000 distinct CDR3 sequences, about 40% seen once. Sequenced sample: blood. The receptors were gathered from a girl aged 5-17 years with multiple sclerosis. Each CDR3 is given with its conserved first and last residue. A D gene is named only where the DNA matches it firmly. Size tells how often a clone was seen (once, few, many) or the class of an expanded clone, and some rows leave it out.

j_call d_call clone_size v_call cdr3_aa cdr3_nt
TRBJ2-3 TRBD2 . TRBV20-1 CSATSGGRTDTQYF TGCAGTGCTACTTCGGGGGGTCGCACAGATACGCAGTATTTT
TRBJ2-1 TRBD2 few TRBV6-5 CASSLREGRYNEQFF TGTGCCAGCAGCTTACGGGAGGGTAGGTACAATGAGCAGTTCTTC
TRBJ2-1 . . TRBV5-1 CASSFRDGSYNEQFF TGCGCCAGCAGCTTCAGGGACGGGTCCTACAATGAGCAGTTCTTC
TRBJ2-3 . once TRBV28 CASSPNTLITDTQYF TGTGCCAGCAGCCCAAACACTCTGATAACAGATACGCAGTATTTT
TRBJ2-7 . . TRBV9 CASSVGQGHYEQYF TGTGCCAGCAGCGTAGGGCAGGGGCACTACGAGCAGTACTTC
TRBJ2-3 TRBD2 few TRBV12-3/TRBV12-4 CASSSLAGVGADTQYF TGTGCCAGCAGTTCTCTAGCGGGGGTGGGGGCAGATACGCAGTATTTT
TRBJ2-7 TRBD2 . TRBV7-3 CASSLKTSGGVTGYEQYF TGTGCCAGCAGCTTAAAGACTAGCGGGGGGGTCACCGGCTACGAGCAGTACTTC
TRBJ2-7 TRBD1 few TRBV20-1 CSATGAITGGDNYEQYF TGCAGTGCGACTGGCGCCATTACAGGGGGCGATAACTACGAGCAGTACTTC
TRBJ2-3 TRBD2 . TRBV2 CASSDERGILDTQYF TGTGCCAGCAGTGATGAGCGGGGGATCCTAGATACGCAGTATTTT
TRBJ2-7 TRBD2 . TRBV13 CASRSGTSGLRAYEQYF TGTGCCAGCAGATCGGGGACTAGCGGCTTAAGGGCCTACGAGCAGTACTTC
TRBJ2-7 TRBD2 . TRBV5-1 CASSLTSGRSSYEQYF TGCGCCAGCAGCTTGACTAGCGGGCGCAGCTCCTACGAGCAGTACTTC